The TCR beta chain described here comes from a study of cytomegalovirus exposure and HLA in healthy donors. Regarding the study as a whole: Later on, an analysis found that several of the most significant clusters appeared to be linked to common viral pathogens, which included parvovirus B19.

Details on this clone: Its specificity is unknown.

This CDR3 has 14 amino acids. CDR1 and CDR2 (germline): LNHDA, SQIVND (reference sequence). Trimming pared 3 bases from V and 3 bases from J, leaving 9 bases between. PCR used 60 Vbeta primers and 13 Jbeta primers. This table comes from immunoSEQ multiplex PCR, and its TCRdb copy is limited to in-frame clones, with some not included. This table has about 80,000 clones, under 65% appearing once. This sequence originates from a male donor in good health and CMV-seropositive. The sequencing input was PBMCs. This chain uses TRBV19 with TRBJ1-5, with a tentative D call TRBD1 (5 bases). The CDR3 here is CASSMLTVNQPQHF. The CDR3 region has the DNA TGTGCCAGTAGTATGTTGACAGTCAATCAGCCCCAGCATTTT.